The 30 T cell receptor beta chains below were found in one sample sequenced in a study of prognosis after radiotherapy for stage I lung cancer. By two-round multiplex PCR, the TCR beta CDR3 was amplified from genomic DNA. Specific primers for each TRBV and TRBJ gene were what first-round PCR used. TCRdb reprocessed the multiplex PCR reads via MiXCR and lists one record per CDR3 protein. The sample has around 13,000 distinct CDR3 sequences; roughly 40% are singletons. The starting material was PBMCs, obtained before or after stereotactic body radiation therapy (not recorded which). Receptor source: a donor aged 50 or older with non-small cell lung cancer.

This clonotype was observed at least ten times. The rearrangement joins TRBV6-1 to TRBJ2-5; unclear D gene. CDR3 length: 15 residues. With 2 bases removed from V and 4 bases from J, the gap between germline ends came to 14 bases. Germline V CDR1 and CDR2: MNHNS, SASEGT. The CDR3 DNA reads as TGTGCCAGCAGTGAAAGGACCCCTTGGCCAGAGACCCAGTACTTC. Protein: CASSERTPWPETQYF.

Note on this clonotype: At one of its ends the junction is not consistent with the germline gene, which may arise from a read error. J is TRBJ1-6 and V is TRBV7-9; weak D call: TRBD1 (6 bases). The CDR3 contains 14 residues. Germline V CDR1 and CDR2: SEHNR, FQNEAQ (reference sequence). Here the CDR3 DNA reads TGTGCCAGCAGCACGGACAGTTATAATTCACCCCTCAACTTT. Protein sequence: CASSTDSYNSPLNF.

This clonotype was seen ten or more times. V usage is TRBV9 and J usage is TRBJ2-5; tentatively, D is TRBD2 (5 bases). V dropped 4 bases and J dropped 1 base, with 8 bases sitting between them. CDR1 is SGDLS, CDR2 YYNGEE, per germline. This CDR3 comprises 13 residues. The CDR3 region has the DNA TGTGCCAGCAGCCCACGGGGCCAAGAGACCCAGTACTTC. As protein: CASSPRGQETQYF.

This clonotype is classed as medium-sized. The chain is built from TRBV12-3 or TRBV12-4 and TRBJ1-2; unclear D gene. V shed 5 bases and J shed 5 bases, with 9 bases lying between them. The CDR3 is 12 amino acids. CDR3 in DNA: TGTGCCAGCAGTCGCCACGGGTATGGCTACACCTTC. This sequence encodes CASSRHGYGYTF.

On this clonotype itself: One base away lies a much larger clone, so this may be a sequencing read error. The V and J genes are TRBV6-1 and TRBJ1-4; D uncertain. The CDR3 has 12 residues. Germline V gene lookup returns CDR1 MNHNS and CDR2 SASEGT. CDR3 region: CASGRANEKMFF. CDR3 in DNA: TGTGCCAGCGGGCGGGCTAATGAAAAAATGTTTTTT.

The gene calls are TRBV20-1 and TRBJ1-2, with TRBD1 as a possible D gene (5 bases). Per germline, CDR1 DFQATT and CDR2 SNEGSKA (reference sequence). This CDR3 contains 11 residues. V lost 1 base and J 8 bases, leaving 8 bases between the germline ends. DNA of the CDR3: TGCAGTGCTAGAGGGGGCGTAGGCTACACCTTC. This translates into CSARGGVGYTF.

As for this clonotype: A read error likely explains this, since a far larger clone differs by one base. The CDR3: CASSKTSGGLSGANFLTF. The CDR3 DNA reads as TGTGCCAGCAGTAAGACTAGCGGGGGCCTCTCTGGGGCCAACTTCCTGACTTTC. The rearrangement uses TRBV6-4 and TRBJ2-6; 12 bases align to TRBD2. The CDR3 is 18 amino acids. Germline V gene lookup returns CDR1 MRHNA and CDR2 SNTAGT.

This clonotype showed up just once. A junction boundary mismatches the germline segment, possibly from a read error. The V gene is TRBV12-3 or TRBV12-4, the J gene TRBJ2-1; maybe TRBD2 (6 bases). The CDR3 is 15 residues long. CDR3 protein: CSSRPHVAVYNEQFF. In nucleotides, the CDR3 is TGTTCCAGCAGACCCCATGTAGCGGTGTACAATGAGCAGTTCTTC.

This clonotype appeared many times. CDR3 coding DNA: TGTGCCAGCAGCAAACCTAGGGGCCGGTATAGCAATCAGCCCCAGCATTTT. Its protein product is CASSKPRGRYSNQPQHF. The chain links TRBV6-1 to TRBJ1-5, with a weak D call TRBD1 (5 bases). V lost 6 bases and J lost 0, with 18 bases in between. The CDR3 runs 17 residues. CDR1 and CDR2 from the germline V gene are MNHNS and SASEGT.

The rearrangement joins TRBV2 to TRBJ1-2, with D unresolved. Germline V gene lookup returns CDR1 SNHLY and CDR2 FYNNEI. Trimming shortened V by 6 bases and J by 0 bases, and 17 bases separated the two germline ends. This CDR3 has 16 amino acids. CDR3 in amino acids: CASSTLRESPNYGYTF. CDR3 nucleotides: TGTGCCAGCAGCACGCTCCGGGAAAGCCCTAACTATGGCTACACCTTC. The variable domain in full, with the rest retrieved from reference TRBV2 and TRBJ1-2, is EPEVTQTPSHQVTQMGQEVILRCVPISNHLYFYWYRQILGQKVEFLVSFYNNEISEKSEIFDDQFSVERPDGSNFTLKIRSTKLEDSAMYFCASSTLRESPNYGYTFGSGTRLTVV.

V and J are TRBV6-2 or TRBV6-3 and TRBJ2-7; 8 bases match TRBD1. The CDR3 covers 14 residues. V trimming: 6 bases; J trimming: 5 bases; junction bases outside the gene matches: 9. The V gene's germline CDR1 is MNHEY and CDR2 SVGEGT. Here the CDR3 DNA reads TGTGCCAGCAGCCTTGGACAGGGAATCGACGAGCAGTACTTC. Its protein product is CASSLGQGIDEQYF.

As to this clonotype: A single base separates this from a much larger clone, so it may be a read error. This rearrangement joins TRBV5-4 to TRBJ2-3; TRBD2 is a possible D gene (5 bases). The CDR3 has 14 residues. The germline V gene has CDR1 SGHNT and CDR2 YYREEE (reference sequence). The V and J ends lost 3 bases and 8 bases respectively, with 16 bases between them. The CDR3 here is CASSSQSGMPTQYF. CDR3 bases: TGTGCCAGCAGCTCCCAGAGCGGAATGCCTACGCAGTATTTT.

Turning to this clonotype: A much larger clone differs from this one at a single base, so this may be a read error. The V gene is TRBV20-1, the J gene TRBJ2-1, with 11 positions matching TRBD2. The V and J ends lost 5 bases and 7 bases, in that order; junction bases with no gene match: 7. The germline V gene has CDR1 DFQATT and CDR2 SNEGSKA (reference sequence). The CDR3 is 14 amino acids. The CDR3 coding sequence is TGCAGTGCTGGGGTACTAGCGGGGGCAAATGAGCAGTTCTTC. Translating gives CSAGVLAGANEQFF.

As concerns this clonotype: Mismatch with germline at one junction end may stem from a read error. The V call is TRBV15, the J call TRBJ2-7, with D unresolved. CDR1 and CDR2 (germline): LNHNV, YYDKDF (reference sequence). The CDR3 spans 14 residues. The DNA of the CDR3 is TGTGTCACCAGCAGAGAAGCTGCCCCCGACGAGCAGTACTTC. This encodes CVTSREAAPDEQYF. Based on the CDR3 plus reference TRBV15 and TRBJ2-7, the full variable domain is DAMVIQNPRYQVTQFGKPVTLSCSQTLNHNVMYWYQQKSSQAPKLLFHYYDKDFNNEADTPDNFQSRRPNTSFCFLDIRSPGLGDTAMYLCVTSREAAPDEQYFGPGTRLTVT.

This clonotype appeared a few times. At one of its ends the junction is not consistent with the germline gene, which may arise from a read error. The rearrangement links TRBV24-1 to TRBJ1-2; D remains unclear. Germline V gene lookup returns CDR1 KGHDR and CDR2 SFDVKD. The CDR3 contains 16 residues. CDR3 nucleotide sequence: TGTGCCACCAGTACCTGGGAAAGGGAATCGTCCTATTGCTACACCTTC. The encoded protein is CATSTWERESSYCYTF.

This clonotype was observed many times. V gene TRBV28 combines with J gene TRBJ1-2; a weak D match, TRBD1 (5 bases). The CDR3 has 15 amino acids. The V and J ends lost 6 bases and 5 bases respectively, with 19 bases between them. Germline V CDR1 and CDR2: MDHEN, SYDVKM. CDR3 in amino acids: CASRTPGRGEYGYTF. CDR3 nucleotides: TGTGCCAGCAGGACGCCGGGACGCGGAGAGTATGGCTACACCTTC.

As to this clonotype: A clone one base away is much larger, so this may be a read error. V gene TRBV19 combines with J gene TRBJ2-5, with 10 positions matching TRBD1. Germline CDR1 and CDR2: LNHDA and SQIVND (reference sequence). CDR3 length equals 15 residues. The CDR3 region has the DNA TGTGCCGGTAGTACCCCCGGACAGGGGGGTCGGACCCAGTACTTC. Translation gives CAGSTPGQGGRTQYF.

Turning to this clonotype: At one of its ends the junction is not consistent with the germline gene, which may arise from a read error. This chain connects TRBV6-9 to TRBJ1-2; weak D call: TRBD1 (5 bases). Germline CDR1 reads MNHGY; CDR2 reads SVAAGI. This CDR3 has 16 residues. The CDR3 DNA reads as TGTGCCAGCAGTTACCATCAGGGATCCATTAACTATTGCTACACCTTC. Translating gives CASSYHQGSINYCYTF.

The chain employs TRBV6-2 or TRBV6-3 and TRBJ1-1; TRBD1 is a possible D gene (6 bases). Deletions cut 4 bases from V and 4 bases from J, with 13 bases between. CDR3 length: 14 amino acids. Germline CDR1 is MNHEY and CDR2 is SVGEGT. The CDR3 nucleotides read TGTGCCAGCAGTTTGCCTAGGGGGGCCACTGAAGCTTTCTTT. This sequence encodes CASSLPRGATEAFF.

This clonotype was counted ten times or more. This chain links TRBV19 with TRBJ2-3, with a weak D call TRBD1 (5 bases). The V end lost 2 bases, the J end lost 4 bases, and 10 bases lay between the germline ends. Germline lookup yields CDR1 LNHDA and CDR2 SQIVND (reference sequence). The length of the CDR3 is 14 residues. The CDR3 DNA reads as TGTGCCAGTAGTATACAGGGTGGGGCAGATACGCAGTATTTT. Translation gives CASSIQGGADTQYF.

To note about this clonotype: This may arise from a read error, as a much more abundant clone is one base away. CDR3: CASSLSGYNEKLFF. The CDR3 DNA is TGTGCCAGCAGCTTATCAGGGTATAATGAAAAACTGTTTTTT. The rearrangement joins TRBV7-9 to TRBJ1-4, with D possibly being TRBD1 (5 bases). This CDR3 is built from 14 residues. Germline V lookup: CDR1 SEHNR, CDR2 FQNEAQ (reference sequence). The V gene lost 2 bases and the J gene lost 4 bases, with 8 bases spanning the gap.

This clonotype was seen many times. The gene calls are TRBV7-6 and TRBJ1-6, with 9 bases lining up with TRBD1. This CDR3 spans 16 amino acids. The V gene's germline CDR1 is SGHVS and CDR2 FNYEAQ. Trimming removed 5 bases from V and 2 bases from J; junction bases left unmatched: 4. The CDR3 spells CASSTGTGPYNSPLHF. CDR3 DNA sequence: TGTGCCAGCAGCACGGGGACAGGGCCCTATAATTCACCCCTCCACTTT.

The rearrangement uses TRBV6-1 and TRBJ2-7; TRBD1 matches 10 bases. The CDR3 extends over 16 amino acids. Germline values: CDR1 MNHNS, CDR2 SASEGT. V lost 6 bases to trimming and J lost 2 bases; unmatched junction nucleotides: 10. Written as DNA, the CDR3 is TGTGCCAGCAGAAAATACGACAGGGGGCTTACCTACGAGCAGTACTTC. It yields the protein CASRKYDRGLTYEQYF.

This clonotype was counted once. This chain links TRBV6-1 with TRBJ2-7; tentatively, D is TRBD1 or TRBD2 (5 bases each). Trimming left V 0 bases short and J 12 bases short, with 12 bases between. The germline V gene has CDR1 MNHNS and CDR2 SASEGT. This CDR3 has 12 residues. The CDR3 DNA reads TGTGCCAGCAGTGAAGCGTGGGGGTTTTCGTACTTC. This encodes CASSEAWGFSYF.

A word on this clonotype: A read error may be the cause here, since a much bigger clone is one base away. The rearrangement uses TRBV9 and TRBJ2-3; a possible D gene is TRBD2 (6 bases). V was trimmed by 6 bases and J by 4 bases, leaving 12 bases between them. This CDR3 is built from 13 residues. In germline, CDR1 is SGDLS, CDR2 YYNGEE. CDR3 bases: TGTGCCAGCATCGGAGGGCCCGCAGATACGCAGTATTTT. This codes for CASIGGPADTQYF.

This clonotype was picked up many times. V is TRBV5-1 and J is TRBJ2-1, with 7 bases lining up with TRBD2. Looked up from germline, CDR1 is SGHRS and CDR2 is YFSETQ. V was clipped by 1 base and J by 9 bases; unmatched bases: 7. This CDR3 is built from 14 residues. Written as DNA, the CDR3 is TGCGCCAGCAGCTTGTCCTCTTGGGAGGGTGAGCAGTTCTTC. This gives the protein CASSLSSWEGEQFF.

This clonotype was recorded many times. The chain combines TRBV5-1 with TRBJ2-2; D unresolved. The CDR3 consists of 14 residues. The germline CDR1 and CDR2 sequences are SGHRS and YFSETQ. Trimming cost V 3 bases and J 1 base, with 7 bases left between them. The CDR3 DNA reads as TGCGCCAGCAGCTCCTCGTGGAACACCGGGGAGCTGTTTTTT. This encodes CASSSSWNTGELFF. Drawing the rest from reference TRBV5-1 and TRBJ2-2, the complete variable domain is KAGVTQTPRYLIKTRGQQVTLSCSPISGHRSVSWYQQTPGQGLQFLFEYFSETQRNKGNFPGRFSGRQFSNSRSEMNVSTLELGDSALYLCASSSSWNTGELFFGEGSRLTVL.

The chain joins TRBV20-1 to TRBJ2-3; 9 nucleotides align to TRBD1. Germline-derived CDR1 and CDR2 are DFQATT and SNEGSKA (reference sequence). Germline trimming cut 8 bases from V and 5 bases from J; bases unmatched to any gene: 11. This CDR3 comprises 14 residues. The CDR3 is CSSLDRGTVDTQYF. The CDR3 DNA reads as TGCAGTTCCCTGGACAGGGGAACTGTAGATACGCAGTATTTT.

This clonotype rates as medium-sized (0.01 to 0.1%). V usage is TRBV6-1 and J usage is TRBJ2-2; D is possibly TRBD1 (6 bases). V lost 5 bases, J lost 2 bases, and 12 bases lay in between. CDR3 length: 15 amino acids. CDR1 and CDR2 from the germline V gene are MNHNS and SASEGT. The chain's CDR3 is CASSTEGGNTGELFF. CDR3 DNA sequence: TGTGCCAGCAGTACCGAAGGGGGAAACACCGGGGAGCTGTTTTTT.

This chain's CDR3 is CSALREGVEQFF. In nucleotides, the CDR3 is TGCAGTGCCTTGCGGGAGGGAGTCGAGCAGTTCTTC. The chain is built from TRBV20-1 and TRBJ2-1, with 9 bases lining up with TRBD2. The V segment lost 6 bases and the J segment 10 bases; nucleotides outside the gene matches: 7. Germline assignment: CDR1 DFQATT and CDR2 SNEGSKA (reference sequence). The CDR3 is 12 residues long.